The 22 T cell receptor beta chains below were found in one sample sequenced in a study of spatial heterogeneity in lung cancer. TCRdb ran MiXCR on the 5' RACE reads and lists one entry per CDR3 protein. The data show around 24,000 distinct CDR3 sequences, with 7% seen just once and more than 13% held by the top ten. The time point here: sample taken at primary tumor resection. The sample was PBMCs, taken at surgery. Every receptor here comes from a male donor with early-stage non-small cell lung cancer.

This clonotype was observed a handful of times. The CDR3 region has the DNA TGTGCCAGCTCACCGGGTAGGGGCTACGAGCAGTACGTC. It specifies CASSPGRGYEQYV. The chain has TRBV18 and TRBJ2-7, with a tentative D call TRBD1 (5 bases). The CDR3 totals 13 residues. Germline-derived CDR1 and CDR2 are KGHSH and LQKENI. V dropped 3 bases and J dropped 3 bases, with 9 bases sitting between them.

This clonotype was seen many times. The chain employs TRBV4-2 and TRBJ1-6; no reliable D call. Germline CDR1 is LGHNA and CDR2 is YNFKEQ. The CDR3 runs to 15 residues. V was pared by 1 base and J by 13 bases, with 17 bases between. The CDR3 is CASSQVIGGEVPLHF. The CDR3 DNA reads as TGTGCCAGCAGCCAAGTGATTGGCGGGGAGGTCCCCCTCCACTTT.

In its sample, this clonotype was seen many times. The chain uses TRBV7-9 and TRBJ2-7; TRBD1 matches at 9 bases. Germline V gives CDR1 SEHNR, CDR2 FQNEAQ (reference sequence). This CDR3 spans 15 amino acids. V lost 5 bases, J lost 6 bases, and 11 bases stayed unmatched. The CDR3 bases are TGTGCCAGCAGCGACTGGACAGGGGCCCAGTGCGAGCAGTACTTC. Translated: CASSDWTGAQCEQYF.

This clonotype was seen many times. CDR3 bases: TGTGCCAGCAGTTACTCCCCCACTAGCGGGATCTACAATGAGCAGTTCTTC. Amino acids: CASSYSPTSGIYNEQFF. V and J are TRBV6-6 and TRBJ2-1, with 10 bases lining up with TRBD2. The CDR3 is 17 residues long. J was trimmed by 3 bases and V by 0 bases; bases with no gene match: 5. Germline assignment: CDR1 MNHNY and CDR2 SVGAGI (reference sequence).

This clonotype was seen a handful of times. V usage is TRBV28 and J usage is TRBJ1-1, with D possibly matching TRBD1 (5 bases). Trimming took off 8 bases at V and 0 bases at J, with 13 bases between the two ends. Germline-derived CDR1 and CDR2 are MDHEN and SYDVKM. The CDR3 contains 14 residues. CDR3 residues: CASPGPNMNTEAFF. CDR3 coding DNA: TGTGCCAGCCCGGGACCGAATATGAACACTGAAGCTTTCTTT.

In the case of this clonotype: A read error may be the cause here, since a much bigger clone is one base away. The V call is TRBV3-1, the J call TRBJ1-1, with D hard to call. This CDR3 has 13 residues. Deletions cut 4 bases from V and 3 bases from J, with 9 bases between. CDR1 and CDR2 (germline): LGHDT, YNNKEL (reference sequence). The CDR3 region has the DNA TGTGCCAGCAGCCGGCCTCCGGACACTGAAGCTTTCTTT. As protein: CASSRPPDTEAFF.

This clonotype showed up many times. The genes are TRBV7-2 and TRBJ2-2; D possibly corresponds to TRBD1 (6 bases). CDR1 SGHTA and CDR2 FQGNSA come from the germline V gene. The CDR3 extends over 16 amino acids. V dropped 5 bases and J dropped 4 bases, with 17 bases sitting between them. CDR3 in amino acids: CASSTPGTPVTGELFF. The CDR3 DNA reads as TGTGCCAGCAGCACCCCCGGGACACCAGTCACCGGGGAGCTGTTTTTT. Based on the CDR3 plus reference TRBV7-2 and TRBJ2-2, the full variable domain is GAGVSQSPSNKVTEKGKDVELRCDPISGHTALYWYRQSLGQGLEFLIYFQGNSAPDKSGLPSDRFSAERTGGSVSTLTIQRTQQEDSAVYLCASSTPGTPVTGELFFGEGSRLTVL.

The table lists this clonotype with many counts. The chain carries TRBV2 and TRBJ1-5; D gene unclear. Trimming removed 5 bases from V and 1 base from J, with 12 bases in between. This CDR3 has 15 residues. Germline CDR1 is SNHLY and CDR2 is FYNNEI. CDR3 region: CASSFGRGSNQPQHF. The CDR3 DNA is TGTGCCAGCAGTTTCGGGAGAGGGAGCAATCAGCCCCAGCATTTT.

This clonotype was seen repeatedly, ten times or more. The germline gene is not matched at one end of the junction; a read error may be the cause. V and J are TRBV7-8 and TRBJ2-1; TRBD1 aligns across 8 bases. CDR3 length: 12 residues. Per the germline V gene, CDR1 is SGHVS and CDR2 is FQNEAQ. The CDR3: CASSLARDRPLF. In DNA, the CDR3 is TGTGCCAGCAGCTTAGCCAGGGACAGGCCGCTCTTC.

There are a few counts of this clonotype. V is TRBV12-3 or TRBV12-4 and J is TRBJ1-1, with a tentative D call TRBD1 (5 bases). This CDR3 has 15 residues. Deletions cut 6 bases from V and 0 bases from J, with 14 bases between. CDR3 coding DNA: TGTGCCAGCAGCCCGCGGCGGGGGTTGAACACTGAAGCTTTCTTT. Translating gives CASSPRRGLNTEAFF.

In its sample, this clonotype was seen many times. The chain uses TRBV5-5 and TRBJ1-2; D is possibly TRBD1 (5 bases). From germline, CDR1 is SGHKS and CDR2 YYEKEE (reference sequence). Deletions cut 4 bases from V and 5 bases from J, with 15 bases between. This CDR3 is built from 14 residues. In DNA form, the CDR3 reads TGTGCCAGCAGCCCTCTGACAGTTGAGTATGGCTACACCTTC. It codes for CASSPLTVEYGYTF. The full variable domain, in which reference TRBV5-5 and TRBJ1-2 provide the parts outside the CDR3, is DAGVTQSPTHLIKTRGQQVTLRCSPISGHKSVSWYQQVLGQGPQFIFQYYEKEERGRGNFPDRFSARQFPNYSSELNVNALLLGDSALYLCASSPLTVEYGYTFGSGTRLTVV.

In its sample, this clonotype is medium-sized (0.01 to 0.1%). The chain joins TRBV14 to TRBJ2-3; D gene unclear. Germline values: CDR1 SGHDN, CDR2 FVKESK. Trimming cost V 3 bases and J 2 bases, with 18 bases left between them. The length of the CDR3 is 17 residues. CDR3 bases: TGTGCCAGCAGCCAGGCGAGGACCTTTCTTCTCACAGATACGCAGTATTTT. Its translation: CASSQARTFLLTDTQYF.

The rearrangement joins TRBV27 to TRBJ2-3, with TRBD1 matching 9 bases. CDR3 length equals 16 residues. The germline CDR1 and CDR2 sequences are MNHEY and SMNVEV (reference sequence). Trimming cost V 5 bases and J 4 bases; bases outside gene matches: 10. CDR3 bases: TGTGCCAGCAGTCTCCTTCCGGGACAGGGTTCAGATACGCAGTATTTT. It translates to CASSLLPGQGSDTQYF.

This clonotype was observed a few times. Here the CDR3 reads CASSLRDRGLDGANVLTF. CDR3 DNA: TGCGCCAGCAGCTTGCGGGACAGGGGGCTCGACGGGGCCAACGTCCTGACTTTC. This chain links TRBV5-1 with TRBJ2-6, with 12 bases that match TRBD1. This CDR3 comprises 18 residues. V shed 1 base and J 4 bases; nucleotides not matched to a gene: 6. In germline, CDR1 is SGHRS, CDR2 YFSETQ.

Many counts were recorded for this clonotype. The rearrangement joins TRBV11-2 to TRBJ2-1; 9 nucleotides align to TRBD1. V lost 5 bases and J lost 8; bases outside the gene matches: 10. CDR1 SGHAT and CDR2 FQNNGV come from the germline V gene. This CDR3 contains 15 residues. As DNA, the CDR3 is TGTGCCAGCAGCCAGGACAGGGGAGATTGGTATGAGCAGTTCTTC. Protein product: CASSQDRGDWYEQFF.

This clonotype occurred many times. V is TRBV20-1 and J is TRBJ2-4; 7 bases match TRBD2. Trimming removed 1 base from V and 1 base from J; junction bases left unmatched: 7. Germline V lookup: CDR1 DFQATT, CDR2 SNEGSKA (reference sequence). The CDR3 runs 16 residues. CDR3 coding DNA: TGCAGTGCTAGAGTCCGGGGGGATTGGGCCAAAAACATTCAGTACTTC. Protein sequence: CSARVRGDWAKNIQYF.

By sample share, this clonotype is medium-sized. The chain combines TRBV19 with TRBJ2-5; 7 bases map to TRBD1. The J segment lost 5 bases and the V segment lost 5 bases, leaving 8 bases of the junction unmatched. The germline CDR1 and CDR2 sequences are LNHDA and SQIVND (reference sequence). The CDR3 extends over 14 amino acids. CDR3 sequence (DNA): TGTGCCAGTAGTTTCCACAGGGGTTTGGAGACCCAGTACTTC. This codes for CASSFHRGLETQYF. Looking up the rest from reference TRBV19 and TRBJ2-5 gives the full variable domain: DGGITQSPKYLFRKEGQNVTLSCEQNLNHDAMYWYRQDPGQGLRLIYYSQIVNDFQKGDIAEGYSVSREKKESFPLTVTSAQKNPTAFYLCASSFHRGLETQYFGPGTRLLVL.

The sample holds many counts of this clonotype. This chain joins TRBV10-3 and TRBJ1-2, with D possibly matching TRBD1 (6 bases). Germline lookup yields CDR1 ENHRY and CDR2 SYGVKD. V lost 4 bases, J lost 5 bases, and 17 bases lay in between. The CDR3 runs to 15 residues. The CDR3 reads CAISVAGGTLYGYTF. The CDR3 DNA sequence: TGTGCCATCAGTGTGGCAGGAGGGACACTTTATGGCTACACCTTC.

The table lists this clonotype with a few counts. The chain employs TRBV3-1 and TRBJ2-7; D gene ambiguous. Per germline, CDR1 LGHDT and CDR2 YNNKEL (reference sequence). The CDR3 is 12 residues long. Between the trimmed V and J ends, which lost 3 bases and 5 bases, there was a span of 8 bases. For the CDR3, the DNA is TGTGCCAGCAGCCATCTCGGTAACGAGCAGTACTTC. Amino acid sequence: CASSHLGNEQYF.

The V and J genes are TRBV24-1 and TRBJ2-3; TRBD1 matches 7 bases. V was pared by 4 bases and J by 3 bases, with 6 bases of the junction left unmatched. This CDR3 comprises 15 residues. Germline loops: CDR1 KGHDR, CDR2 SFDVKD. The CDR3 sequence: CATSEYRGKTDTQYF. The CDR3 bases are TGTGCCACCAGTGAGTACAGGGGAAAAACAGATACGCAGTATTTT.

By sample share, this clonotype is medium-sized. The V call is TRBV20-1, the J call TRBJ2-2; 7 bases match TRBD1. The length of the CDR3 is 16 residues. In germline, CDR1 is DFQATT, CDR2 SNEGSKA (reference sequence). Unmatched junction bases numbered 9, after V lost 0 bases and J lost 5 bases. The CDR3 loop reads CSARDHSRGLTGELFF. In DNA, the CDR3 is TGCAGTGCTAGAGATCATTCAAGGGGGCTAACCGGGGAGCTGTTTTTT.

This clonotype has a count of ten or more. The chain combines TRBV28 with TRBJ2-7, with TRBD1 as a possible D gene (6 bases). The CDR3 loop spans 13 amino acids. Trimming pared 5 bases from V and 5 bases from J, leaving 13 bases between. CDR1 is MDHEN and CDR2 is SYDVKM in the germline V gene. CDR3 in amino acids: CASSTTGPHEQYF. The DNA of the CDR3 is TGTGCCAGCAGTACTACAGGGCCCCACGAGCAGTACTTC.